The clone carrying this TCR beta chain was counted a few times. What it recognizes is unknown. In germline, CDR1 is MNHEY, CDR2 SVGAGI. Deletions cut 4 bases from V and 7 bases from J, with 4 bases between. CDR3 size: 11 residues. The donors were members of the validation cohort, which comprised 90 to 150 subjects and was separate from the first cohort of several hundred subjects. The data stem from a study of cytomegalovirus exposure and HLA in healthy donors. Study summary: The same platform as the approximately 670 first-cohort repertoires was used for the 90 to 150 validation repertoires, a later analysis reported. Study findings and constraints: Most TCR sequences were uncommon, yet certain public TCRs appeared in many donors. The authors listed around 150 TCR beta chains as cytomegalovirus-associated.

Libraries were prepared by immunoSEQ multiplex PCR; TCRdb keeps only in-frame clonotypes and omits some of them. The sample holds around 350,000 clones, 86% seen once. The rearrangement joins TRBV6-5 to TRBJ2-2, with no clear D. The TCR was taken from a woman in her late teens or twenties in good health and CMV-seronegative. The sequenced sample was PBMCs. The CDR3: CASSSYGELFF. CDR3 DNA: TGTGCCAGCAGTTCGTACGGGGAGCTGTTTTTT.